This passage covers 7 T cell receptor beta chains from one sample sequenced in a study of identifying expanded T cells in peripheral blood. Only in-frame clones appear in the TCRdb table, and some are missing; sequencing was by immunoSEQ multiplex PCR. The table lists about 98,000 clones, around 88% of them singletons. The sample taken for sequencing was blood. The origin of the receptors is a person aged 18-69 years in good health.

The chain has TRBV15 and TRBJ1-1; a possible D gene is TRBD1 (5 bases). The CDR3 sequence is 16 residues long. Germline V gene lookup returns CDR1 LNHNV and CDR2 YYDKDF (reference sequence). Trimming left V 1 base short and J 4 bases short, with 16 bases between. This CDR3 is CATSRAGGWRATEAFF. CDR3 sequence (DNA): TGTGCCACCAGCAGAGCTGGGGGGTGGAGGGCCACTGAAGCTTTCTTT.

The V and J genes are TRBV19 and TRBJ1-5; D may be TRBD1 (5 bases). This CDR3 comprises 14 residues. V lost 4 bases and J lost 4, with 11 bases in between. Germline CDR1 reads LNHDA; CDR2 reads SQIVND (reference sequence). CDR3 sequence (DNA): TGTGCCAGTAGTACCGGGGGGGGGAATCAGCCCCAGCATTTT. It encodes CASSTGGGNQPQHF.

The rearrangement links TRBV19 to TRBJ2-5; D not certain. The CDR3 extends over 12 amino acids. CDR1 is LNHDA and CDR2 is SQIVND in the germline V gene (reference sequence). Deletions cut 8 bases from V and 5 bases from J, with 12 bases between. The CDR3 loop is CASVGIGETQYF. CDR3 sequence (DNA): TGTGCCAGTGTCGGCATTGGGGAGACCCAGTACTTC.

The rearrangement uses TRBV5-1 and TRBJ2-1, with unresolved D. V lost 0 bases to trimming and J lost 0 bases, with 10 bases between them. The germline CDR1 and CDR2 sequences are SGHRS and YFSETQ. CDR3 length: 16 amino acids. Here the CDR3 reads CASSLEGRNSYNEQFF. CDR3 nucleotides: TGCGCCAGCAGCTTGGAGGGCAGAAACTCCTACAATGAGCAGTTCTTC.

The chain links TRBV28 to TRBJ2-1; D uncertain. This CDR3 spans 16 amino acids. Germline assignment: CDR1 MDHEN and CDR2 SYDVKM. Trimming stripped 5 bases from V and 0 bases from J, with 14 bases between. The CDR3 sequence: CASSPQSGHSYNEQFF. CDR3 nucleotides: TGTGCCAGCAGTCCCCAGTCTGGGCACTCCTACAATGAGCAGTTCTTC.

The chain joins TRBV28 to TRBJ2-7; tentatively, D is TRBD1 (5 bases). Looked up from germline, CDR1 is MDHEN and CDR2 is SYDVKM. The CDR3 contains 13 residues. Trimming stripped 8 bases from V and 3 bases from J, with 14 bases between. CDR3 sequence: CASLEGVGYEQYF. Written as DNA, the CDR3 is TGTGCCAGCCTCGAAGGGGTTGGCTACGAGCAGTACTTC.

CDR3 bases: TGTGCCAGCAGTTTATTGCCCGATCAAGCTTTCTTT. Translated, it gives CASSLLPDQAFF. This chain connects TRBV28 to TRBJ1-1; the D is unclear. The germline V gene encodes CDR1 MDHEN and CDR2 SYDVKM. The CDR3 contains 12 residues. V was pared by 1 base and J by 9 bases, with 9 bases between.